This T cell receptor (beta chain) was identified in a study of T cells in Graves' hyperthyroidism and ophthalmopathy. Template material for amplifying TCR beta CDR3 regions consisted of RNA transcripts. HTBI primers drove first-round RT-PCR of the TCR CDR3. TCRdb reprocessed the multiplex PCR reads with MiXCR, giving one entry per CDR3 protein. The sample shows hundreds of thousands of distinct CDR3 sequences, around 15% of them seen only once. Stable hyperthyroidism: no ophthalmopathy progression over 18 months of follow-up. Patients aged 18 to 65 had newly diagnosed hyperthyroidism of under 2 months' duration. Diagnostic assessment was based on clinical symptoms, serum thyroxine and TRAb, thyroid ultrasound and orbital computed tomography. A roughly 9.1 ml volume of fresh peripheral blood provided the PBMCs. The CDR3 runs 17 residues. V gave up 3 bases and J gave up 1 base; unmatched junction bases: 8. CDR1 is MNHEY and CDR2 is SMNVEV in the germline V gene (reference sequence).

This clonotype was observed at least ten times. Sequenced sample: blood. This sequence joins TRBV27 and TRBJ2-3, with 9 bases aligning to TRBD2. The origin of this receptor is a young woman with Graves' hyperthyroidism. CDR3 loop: CASSFLAGRGGTDTQYF. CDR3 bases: TGTGCCAGCAGTTTCCTAGCGGGGAGGGGGGGCACAGATACGCAGTATTTT.